Following are 28 T cell receptor beta chains from one sample sequenced in a study of read filtering for tumor transcriptome and immune sequencing. This library used roughly 370 ng RNA and molecular barcoded adaptors spanning alpha/delta and beta/gamma chains. TCRdb ran MiXCR on the reads and lists one entry per CDR3 protein. The repertoire holds tens of thousands of distinct CDR3 sequences, with roughly a fifth as singletons. The sequencing input was a population of CD138-negative cells sorted from bone marrow. The source is a donor aged 40 or over with multiple myeloma.

This clonotype was observed many times. CDR3 region: CASSQVQPSGSYGYTF. CDR3 bases: TGTGCCAGCAGCCAAGTTCAACCCTCCGGGTCCTATGGCTACACCTTC. The V gene is TRBV14, the J gene TRBJ1-2; unclear D gene. V lost 1 base to trimming and J lost 4 bases, with 16 bases between them. The CDR3 is made up of 16 amino acids. CDR1 SGHDN and CDR2 FVKESK come from the germline V gene.

This clonotype was seen at least ten times. The CDR3 DNA is TGTGCCAGCAGTGAATGGGGGGAGCCATACGAGCAGTACTTC. Translation: CASSEWGEPYEQYF. The chain uses TRBV25-1 and TRBJ2-7, with D maybe TRBD2 (6 bases). The CDR3 runs 14 residues. V was pared by 1 base and J by 4 bases, with 11 bases between. Germline CDR1 reads MGHDK; CDR2 reads SYGVNS.

About this clonotype itself: The germline gene is not matched at one end of the junction; a read error may be the cause. The chain is built from TRBV7-2 and TRBJ2-1; a possible D gene is TRBD1 (5 bases). The germline gives CDR1 SGHTA, CDR2 FQGNSA. This CDR3 comprises 15 residues. CDR3 DNA sequence: TGTGCCAGCTGCTTCGACAGACGCTCCTACAATGAGCAGTTCTTC. Protein product: CASCFDRRSYNEQFF.

A remark on this clonotype: Being one base from a much bigger clone, this may be a read error. The rearrangement joins TRBV5-6 to TRBJ2-3; TRBD1 aligns across 9 bases. Per the germline V gene, CDR1 is SGHDT and CDR2 is YYEEEE. The length of the CDR3 is 15 residues. In DNA form, the CDR3 reads TGTGCCAGCACCATAGGACAGGGGATAGGAAATACGCAGTGTTTT. Its translation: CASTIGQGIGNTQCF.

This clonotype was counted many times. This sequence joins TRBV28 and TRBJ2-7; no clear D gene. The V end was cut by 3 bases, the J end by 5 bases, with 14 bases between. The CDR3 is 14 amino acids. Germline V gene lookup returns CDR1 MDHEN and CDR2 SYDVKM. CDR3: CASSFSPSLDEQYF. The CDR3 region has the DNA TGTGCCAGCAGTTTTTCGCCCTCCTTGGACGAGCAGTACTTC.

The sample holds many counts of this clonotype. One junction end does not reproduce the germline sequence, and a read error may be involved. V is TRBV9 and J is TRBJ2-2, with D uncertain. This CDR3 region has 13 residues. The germline V gene has CDR1 SGDLS and CDR2 YYNGEE. The DNA for the CDR3 is TGTGCCAGCACATCCGCGAACACCGGTGAGCTGTTTTTT. It is translated as CASTSANTGELFF.

This clonotype was observed at least ten times. The V and J genes are TRBV24-1 and TRBJ2-6; D is uncertain. Trimming cost V 4 bases and J 3 bases, with 6 bases left between them. Germline CDR1 is KGHDR and CDR2 is SFDVKD. The CDR3 consists of 14 residues. CDR3 sequence reads: CATSDPNGANVLTF. DNA for the CDR3: TGTGCCACCAGTGACCCTAATGGGGCCAACGTCCTGACTTTC.

This clonotype was seen many times. This chain connects TRBV24-1 to TRBJ2-2; 8 bases are shared with TRBD2. V was pared by 3 bases and J by 3 bases, with 5 bases of the junction left unmatched. CDR3 length: 16 residues. Germline CDR1 is KGHDR and CDR2 is SFDVKD. The CDR3, as DNA: TGTGCCACCAGTGATGCCCGGGGGGGAGACACCGGGGAGCTGTTTTTT. It specifies CATSDARGGDTGELFF.

This clonotype was observed many times. The rearrangement uses TRBV7-2 and TRBJ2-3; 15 nucleotides match TRBD2. Germline loops: CDR1 SGHTA, CDR2 FQGNSA. The V gene end was trimmed by 5 bases and the J gene end by 1 base; junction bases not matched to a gene: 13. The CDR3 runs to 20 residues. The CDR3 nucleotides read TGTGCCAGCAGCATATTCGGACTAGCGGGAGGGCCGGCCGGCACAGATACGCAGTATTTT. Its translation: CASSIFGLAGGPAGTDTQYF. Full variable domain (missing parts from reference TRBV7-2 and TRBJ2-3): GAGVSQSPSNKVTEKGKDVELRCDPISGHTALYWYRQSLGQGLEFLIYFQGNSAPDKSGLPSDRFSAERTGGSVSTLTIQRTQQEDSAVYLCASSIFGLAGGPAGTDTQYFGPGTRLTVL.

This clonotype was counted at least ten times. V gene TRBV7-2 combines with J gene TRBJ2-1; 10 bases agree with TRBD1. Germline V gives CDR1 SGHTA, CDR2 FQGNSA. The length of the CDR3 is 15 residues. Losses at the gene ends were 4 bases for V and 7 bases for J; bases not matched to a gene: 7. CDR3 amino acids: CASSWDRGIRNEQFF. The CDR3 coding sequence is TGTGCCAGCAGCTGGGACAGGGGCATAAGGAATGAGCAGTTCTTC.

On this clonotype: A much more abundant neighbour one base away suggests this may be a read error. The chain employs TRBV20-1 and TRBJ1-3; maybe TRBD1 (6 bases). Germline values: CDR1 DFQATT, CDR2 SNEGSKA (reference sequence). The CDR3 sequence is 14 residues long. Trimming pared 6 bases from V and 5 bases from J, leaving 17 bases between. This CDR3 reads CSAEEQGKRNTIYF. DNA of the CDR3: TGCAGTGCCGAGGAACAGGGAAAGAGAAACACCATATATTTT.

This clonotype is deemed large. V and J are TRBV6-4 and TRBJ2-3; 9 bases are shared with TRBD2. This CDR3 region has 16 residues. CDR1 MRHNA and CDR2 SNTAGT come from the germline V gene. The junction had 7 bases not matched to a gene; V was cut back by 2 bases and J by 4 bases. The CDR3 DNA reads TGTGCCAGCAGTGACGGTAGCGGGAGTGGGGCAGATACGCAGTATTTT. Amino acid sequence: CASSDGSGSGADTQYF.

Many counts were recorded for this clonotype. The chain combines TRBV2 with TRBJ2-3; D uncertain. Looked up from germline, CDR1 is SNHLY and CDR2 is FYNNEI. V lost 4 bases and J lost 3, with 5 bases in between. The length of the CDR3 is 12 residues. The CDR3 DNA reads TGTGCCAGCAGTGCGGAAACAGATACGCAGTATTTT. Translating gives CASSAETDTQYF.

At least ten counts were recorded for this clonotype. The chain combines TRBV2 with TRBJ1-2; D is perhaps TRBD1 (6 bases). Deletions cut 8 bases from V and 8 bases from J, with 12 bases between. Germline assignment: CDR1 SNHLY and CDR2 FYNNEI. The CDR3 extends over 11 amino acids. The chain's CDR3 is CASQLDSGYTF. DNA for the CDR3: TGTGCCAGCCAACTGGACAGCGGCTACACCTTC.

Comments on this clonotype: This may come from a read error, since a much larger clone is one base off. CDR3 loop: CSSSQDGITDTQYF. In DNA, the CDR3 is TGCTCCAGCAGCCAAGATGGGATCACAGATACGCAGTATTTT. The chain is built from TRBV4-1 and TRBJ2-3; unclear D gene. CDR3 size: 14 residues. CDR1 and CDR2 from the germline V gene are MGHRA and YSYEKL.

Concerning this clonotype: Possible read error: a much larger clone is one base away. CDR3 protein: CSARDLSGGIYEPYF. Here the CDR3 DNA reads TGCAGTGCTAGAGATCTGTCAGGGGGTATCTACGAGCCGTACTTC. The genes are TRBV20-1 and TRBJ2-7; the match to TRBD1 covers 7 bases. Germline V lookup: CDR1 DFQATT, CDR2 SNEGSKA (reference sequence). CDR3 length: 15 residues.

At least ten counts were recorded for this clonotype. CDR3: CASSQEGGPRETQYF. The CDR3 nucleotides read TGTGCCAGCAGCCAAGAGGGAGGGCCAAGAGAGACCCAGTACTTC. The rearrangement uses TRBV11-3 and TRBJ2-5; 7 nucleotides align to TRBD2. V shed 5 bases and J 4 bases; nucleotides not matched to a gene: 10. The CDR3 runs to 15 residues. The germline gives CDR1 SGHNT, CDR2 YENEEA. The full variable domain, rest sourced from reference TRBV11-3 and TRBJ2-5, is EAGVVQSPRYKIIEKKQPVAFWCNPISGHNTLYWYLQNLGQGPELLIRYENEEAVDDSQLPKDRFSAERLKGVDSTLKIQPAELGDSAVYLCASSQEGGPRETQYFGPGTRLLVL.

About this clonotype itself: With a much larger clone just one base away, this may be a read error. The chain is built from TRBV6-2 or TRBV6-3 and TRBJ2-7; D gene ambiguous. The CDR3 runs 12 residues. In germline, CDR1 is MNHEY, CDR2 SVGEGT. This CDR3 reads CAGSAHSYEQYF. CDR3 bases: TGTGCCGGCAGTGCCCACAGCTACGAGCAGTACTTC.

This clonotype was seen at least ten times. V and J are TRBV20-1 and TRBJ2-2; D unresolved. This CDR3 is 14 amino acids long. The V end lost 6 bases, the J end lost 2 bases, and 13 bases lay between the germline ends. Germline V gives CDR1 DFQATT, CDR2 SNEGSKA (reference sequence). The chain's CDR3 is CSAKSVANTGELFF. Written as DNA, the CDR3 is TGCAGTGCCAAGTCGGTGGCAAACACCGGGGAGCTGTTTTTT.

This clonotype came up many times. The chain combines TRBV12-3 or TRBV12-4 with TRBJ2-3; 8 bases map to TRBD2. V shed 7 bases, J shed 2 bases, and the junction held 8 bases outside the gene matches. This CDR3 has 15 amino acids. CDR3 region: CASTSPRGATDTQYF. The CDR3 coding sequence is TGTGCCAGCACCTCCCCGCGGGGGGCCACAGATACGCAGTATTTT.

At least ten counts were recorded for this clonotype. This rearrangement joins TRBV29-1 to TRBJ2-1; 10 bases are shared with TRBD1. The length of the CDR3 is 16 residues. Germline CDR1 SQVTM, CDR2 ANQGSEA. V gave up 0 bases and J gave up 3 bases; unmatched junction bases: 5. CDR3 nucleotides: TGCAGCGTTGAAGATCCCGGGACAGGGGACTACAATGAGCAGTTCTTC. Its translation: CSVEDPGTGDYNEQFF.

This clonotype came up many times. The rearrangement joins TRBV2 to TRBJ2-7; D is uncertain. This CDR3 contains 11 residues. Trimming left V 6 bases short and J 7 bases short, with 10 bases between. The germline V gene has CDR1 SNHLY and CDR2 FYNNEI. The CDR3 protein is CASSKMGEQYF. CDR3 sequence (DNA): TGTGCCAGCAGCAAGATGGGGGAGCAGTACTTC.

On this clonotype: A much larger clone lies one base from this, so it may be a read error. The chain is built from TRBV18 and TRBJ1-3, with TRBD1 as a possible D gene (6 bases). The CDR3 runs to 15 residues. V was shortened by 0 bases and J by 3 bases, with 9 bases between the two germline ends. From germline, CDR1 is KGHSH and CDR2 LQKENI. Here the CDR3 reads CASSPPRGSGNTIYF. The CDR3 DNA reads as TGTGCCAGCTCACCACCCAGGGGTAGTGGAAACACCATATATTTT.

This clonotype was detected many times. The chain couples TRBV7-2 to TRBJ2-7, with D unresolved. CDR3 length equals 15 residues. Germline V CDR1 and CDR2: SGHTA, FQGNSA. Between the trimmed V and J ends, which lost 3 bases and 2 bases, there was a span of 14 bases. The CDR3, as DNA: TGTGCCAGCAGCTTTGCCCCCCACGGTACCTACGAGCAGTACTTC. This encodes CASSFAPHGTYEQYF.

This clonotype was seen many times. The chain is built from TRBV30 and TRBJ1-4, with D possibly matching TRBD1 (6 bases). Germline CDR1 GTSNPN, CDR2 SVGIG (reference sequence). V was pared by 2 bases and J by 6 bases, with 7 bases between. CDR3 length equals 12 residues. The CDR3, as DNA: TGTGCCTGGAGTCGACAGGATGAAAAACTGTTTTTT. Translation: CAWSRQDEKLFF.

This clonotype was picked up many times. The chain has TRBV29-1 and TRBJ1-1; 7 positions agree with TRBD1. CDR3 length: 16 residues. From germline, CDR1 is SQVTM and CDR2 ANQGSEA. Trimming cost V 3 bases and J 10 bases; bases outside gene matches: 20. CDR3 DNA: TGCAGCGTTGATTTCCCGCAGGGGGGAGGAAAGGGTGTAGCTTTCTTT. Translating gives CSVDFPQGGGKGVAFF.

This clonotype was counted many times. This chain links TRBV9 with TRBJ2-3; D gene ambiguous. In germline, CDR1 is SGDLS, CDR2 YYNGEE. The CDR3 totals 14 residues. V dropped 3 bases and J dropped 4 bases, with 12 bases sitting between them. CDR3 loop: CASSGSGVSDTQYF. The CDR3 bases are TGTGCCAGCAGCGGATCTGGTGTGTCAGATACGCAGTATTTT.

This clonotype came up a few times. This sequence joins TRBV6-6 and TRBJ2-7; D gene uncertain. This CDR3 contains 16 residues. V was pared by 4 bases and J by 3 bases, with 19 bases between. Germline values: CDR1 MNHNY, CDR2 SVGAGI (reference sequence). In DNA, the CDR3 is TGTGCCAGCAGTTCCCCCGCCGGTAAGGTGGTCTACGAGCAGTACTTC. Translated: CASSSPAGKVVYEQYF.